The next 15 T cell receptor beta chains were all read from a single sample in a study of cytomegalovirus exposure and HLA in healthy donors. The primer mix had 60 Vbeta and 13 Jbeta primers. Clones were sequenced by immunoSEQ multiplex PCR, and TCRdb holds only the in-frame ones, with some missing. The sample lists 90,000 to 120,000 clones, around three quarters occurring once. Sequencing was done on a sample of PBMCs. These receptors all come from a female donor in good health and CMV-seropositive.

The rearrangement links TRBV27 to TRBJ1-1; 7 bases align to TRBD1. This CDR3 is built from 15 residues. Germline V gene data show CDR1 as MNHEY and CDR2 as SMNVEV (reference sequence). J gave up 0 bases and V 5 bases, and 6 bases lay outside the gene matches. CDR3 in DNA: TGTGCCAGCAGTCCTTCGACAGGGATGAACACTGAAGCTTTCTTT. Amino acid sequence: CASSPSTGMNTEAFF.

This clone appeared once. The V gene is TRBV6-1, the J gene TRBJ1-2; 10 bases align to TRBD1. Germline V gene data show CDR1 as MNHNS and CDR2 as SASEGT. The CDR3 extends over 13 amino acids. Trimming at V came to 6 bases and at J to 8 bases, leaving 6 bases not matched to a gene. The CDR3 is CASRTGQGNGYTF. The CDR3 bases are TGTGCCAGCAGAACGGGACAGGGGAACGGCTACACCTTC.

The gene calls are TRBV11-2 and TRBJ2-1; D is possibly TRBD2 (7 bases). CDR3 length: 13 residues. Trimming pared 5 bases from V and 7 bases from J, leaving 12 bases between. CDR1 is SGHAT, CDR2 FQNNGV, per germline. DNA of the CDR3: TGTGCCAGCAGCCCCGAGGGGGGGAATGAGCAGTTCTTC. Translation: CASSPEGGNEQFF.

The chain uses TRBV5-1 and TRBJ2-3; 14 positions match TRBD2. Germline-derived CDR1 and CDR2 are SGHRS and YFSETQ. The CDR3 extends over 19 amino acids. Losses at the gene ends were 0 bases for V and 1 base for J; bases not matched to a gene: 7. CDR3 nucleotides: TGCGCCAGCAGCTTGGCTCACCGGACTAGCGGGAGGCGCACAGATACGCAGTATTTT. Amino acids: CASSLAHRTSGRRTDTQYF.

The V and J genes are TRBV7-3 and TRBJ1-1, with D uncertain. Germline V CDR1 and CDR2: SGHTA, FQGTGA. V was trimmed by 0 bases and J by 7 bases, leaving 6 bases between them. This CDR3 has 12 amino acids. The CDR3 loop reads CASSLTRGEAFF. CDR3 in DNA: TGTGCCAGCAGCTTAACTCGAGGTGAAGCTTTCTTT.

The CDR3 reads CAWSGGITEAFF. The CDR3 region has the DNA TGTGCCTGGAGTGGAGGAATCACTGAAGCTTTCTTT. This chain links TRBV30 with TRBJ1-1; no definite D call. Trimming took 1 base from V and 4 from J, leaving 7 bases between them. Looked up from germline, CDR1 is GTSNPN and CDR2 is SVGIG (reference sequence). The CDR3 runs to 12 residues.

The chain carries TRBV27 and TRBJ1-4; 10 nucleotides agree with TRBD1. The germline gives CDR1 MNHEY, CDR2 SMNVEV (reference sequence). CDR3 length: 18 amino acids. V was pared by 10 bases and J by 5 bases, with 19 bases of the junction left unmatched. The CDR3, as DNA: TGTGCCACACACCCGGGACAGGGGACGGCGGGAGGGAATGAAAAACTGTTTTTT. This translates into CATHPGQGTAGGNEKLFF.

J is TRBJ1-5 and V is TRBV5-3, with TRBD1 as a possible D gene (6 bases). TRBV5-3 has ORF status, its function being uncertain. The CDR3 contains 16 residues. V lost 1 base and J 0 bases, leaving 11 bases between the germline ends. DNA for the CDR3: TGTGCCAGAAGCTTGCAGGGGAGGGCTAGCAATCAGCCCCAGCATTTT. The encoded protein is CARSLQGRASNQPQHF.

This chain joins TRBV28 and TRBJ2-6, with 7 bases lining up with TRBD2. Germline-derived CDR1 and CDR2 are MDHEN and SYDVKM. J was trimmed by 0 bases and V by 6 bases; bases with no gene match: 2. This CDR3 is built from 15 residues. CDR3 coding DNA: TGTGCCAGCAGGCGGGGGTACTCTGGGGCCAACGTCCTGACTTTC. It translates to CASRRGYSGANVLTF.

The V gene is TRBV15, the J gene TRBJ2-3; D gene unclear. V was pared by 0 bases and J by 1 base, with 8 bases between. The CDR3 extends over 15 amino acids. CDR1 and CDR2 (germline): LNHNV, YYDKDF (reference sequence). CDR3 nucleotide sequence: TGTGCCACCAGCAGAGATGTGGCCCGCACAGATACGCAGTATTTT. It is translated as CATSRDVARTDTQYF.

J is TRBJ2-1 and V is TRBV7-3; 7 bases align to TRBD1. CDR1 and CDR2 from the germline V gene are SGHTA and FQGTGA. The ends lost 5 bases at V and 4 bases at J; junction bases unmatched: 2. This CDR3 is 13 amino acids long. This chain's CDR3 is CASSPTGYNEQFF. DNA for the CDR3: TGTGCCAGCAGCCCGACAGGGTACAATGAGCAGTTCTTC.

This clone was recorded a few times. The V and J genes are TRBV4-2 and TRBJ2-7, with TRBD2 matching 12 bases. Looked up from germline, CDR1 is LGHNA and CDR2 is YNFKEQ. The CDR3 extends over 16 amino acids. After removal of 0 bases from V and 8 bases from J, the junction contained 8 bases not matched to a gene. The CDR3: CASSQDVTSGSWQQYF. CDR3 in DNA: TGTGCCAGCAGCCAAGATGTGACTAGCGGGAGCTGGCAGCAGTACTTC.

The rearrangement links TRBV29-1 to TRBJ2-5; tentative D call: TRBD1 (5 bases). The germline V gene has CDR1 SQVTM and CDR2 ANQGSEA. Trimming left V 3 bases short and J 5 bases short, with 13 bases between. The CDR3 contains 13 residues. The CDR3 sequence is CSVEGQVGETQYF. The CDR3 DNA sequence: TGCAGCGTTGAGGGGCAGGTGGGGGAGACCCAGTACTTC.

V gene TRBV25-1 combines with J gene TRBJ2-3, with TRBD1 matching over 7 bases. This CDR3 spans 13 amino acids. Germline V gives CDR1 MGHDK, CDR2 SYGVNS. J gave up 3 bases and V 6 bases, and 3 bases lay outside the gene matches. CDR3 sequence: CASRLTGTDTQYF. The CDR3 nucleotides are TGTGCCAGCAGACTGACAGGGACAGATACGCAGTATTTT. Full variable domain (rest looked up from reference TRBV25-1 and TRBJ2-3): EADIYQTPRYLVIGTGKKITLECSQTMGHDKMYWYQQDPGMELHLIHYSYGVNSTEKGDLSSESTVSRIRTEHFPLTLESARPSHTSQYLCASRLTGTDTQYFGPGTRLTVL.

The V gene is TRBV5-8, the J gene TRBJ2-5; TRBD2 matches 7 bases. Trimming took 7 bases from V and 5 from J; bases not matched to a gene: 11. Germline V gene data show CDR1 as SGHTS and CDR2 as YDEGEE. This CDR3 has 14 amino acids. CDR3 nucleotides: TGTGCCAGCTCTCATCCCGCGGGAGAGGAGACCCAGTACTTC. This translates into CASSHPAGEETQYF.